These 20 T cell receptor beta chains were sequenced from one sample in a study of blood T cell repertoires in COVID-19. Measured with immunoSEQ multiplex PCR; TCRdb has only the in-frame clones, and not every one. The sample has roughly 100,000 clones; over 75% are singletons. The sample was peripheral blood. Receptor source: a man aged 70 or older with acute or convalescent COVID-19.

The genes are TRBV12-3 or TRBV12-4 and TRBJ2-1; 9 bases are a match to TRBD1. The V gene end was trimmed by 5 bases and the J gene end by 7 bases; junction bases not matched to a gene: 0. The CDR3 covers 12 residues. DNA of the CDR3: TGTGCCAGCAGTGGACAGGGGAATGAGCAGTTCTTC. Amino acid sequence: CASSGQGNEQFF.

The rearrangement links TRBV5-4 to TRBJ2-2, with TRBD2 identical over 8 bases. The CDR3 covers 17 residues. With 4 bases clipped from V and 0 bases from J, the junction kept 8 bases outside the gene matches. Germline CDR1 and CDR2: SGHNT and YYREEE (reference sequence). CDR3 loop: CASSPRGGDANTGELFF. The CDR3 DNA reads TGTGCCAGCAGCCCCCGGGGGGGTGACGCGAACACCGGGGAGCTGTTTTTT.

The CDR3 protein is CASLQGETGGYTF. The CDR3 DNA reads TGTGCCAGCCTACAGGGGGAGACCGGGGGCTACACCTTC. The rearrangement uses TRBV10-3 and TRBJ1-2, with TRBD1 matching over 8 bases. Looked up from germline, CDR1 is ENHRY and CDR2 is SYGVKD. V was clipped by 10 bases and J by 8 bases; unmatched bases: 12. The CDR3 has 13 residues.

The chain joins TRBV4-1 to TRBJ2-7; D is possibly TRBD1 (6 bases). Trimming stripped 0 bases from V and 4 bases from J, with 19 bases between. Germline V gene sequence: CDR1 MGHRA, CDR2 YSYEKL. The CDR3 covers 17 residues. Written as DNA, the CDR3 is TGCGCCAGCAGCCAAGACGGGGCCAGGGGAGACATGTACGAGCAGTACTTC. It yields the protein CASSQDGARGDMYEQYF.

This chain joins TRBV7-9 and TRBJ1-3; no firm D call. V was cut by 0 bases and J by 3 bases, with 15 bases left in between. The germline CDR1 and CDR2 sequences are SEHNR and FQNEAQ (reference sequence). The CDR3 has 17 amino acids. The CDR3 sequence is CASSLAMGIAFGNTIYF. In DNA form, the CDR3 reads TGTGCCAGCAGCTTAGCGATGGGTATAGCCTTTGGAAACACCATATATTTT.

This chain joins TRBV7-9 and TRBJ2-1; D is perhaps TRBD2 (6 bases). This CDR3 contains 15 residues. V gave up 5 bases and J gave up 3 bases, with 14 bases separating them. Germline assignment: CDR1 SEHNR and CDR2 FQNEAQ (reference sequence). CDR3 amino acids: CASSIFLSGYNEQFF. CDR3 DNA sequence: TGTGCCAGCAGCATATTTCTTAGCGGCTACAATGAGCAGTTCTTC. Together with reference TRBV7-9 and TRBJ2-1, the CDR3 gives the full variable domain: DTGVSQNPRHKITKRGQNVTFRCDPISEHNRLYWYRQTLGQGPEFLTYFQNEAQLEKSRLLSDRFSAERPKGSFSTLEIQRTEQGDSAMYLCASSIFLSGYNEQFFGPGTRLTVL.

This chain joins TRBV5-6 and TRBJ1-2; 7 positions agree with TRBD1. Germline CDR1 and CDR2: SGHDT and YYEEEE. Trimming cost V 4 bases and J 4 bases; bases outside gene matches: 7. There are 14 residues in the CDR3. The CDR3 loop reads CASSQWDRVYGYTF. The CDR3 DNA sequence: TGTGCCAGCAGCCAATGGGACAGAGTCTATGGCTACACCTTC. The variable domain in full, with the rest retrieved from reference TRBV5-6 and TRBJ1-2, is DAGVTQSPTHLIKTRGQQVTLRCSPKSGHDTVSWYQQALGQGPQFIFQYYEEEERQRGNFPDRFSGHQFPNYSSELNVNALLLGDSALYLCASSQWDRVYGYTFGSGTRLTVV.

The V and J genes are TRBV12-5 and TRBJ1-5, with 7 bases that match TRBD1. The CDR3 extends over 14 amino acids. J lost 2 bases, V lost 5 bases, and 3 bases had no gene match. The germline V gene encodes CDR1 LGHNT and CDR2 FRNRAP. The CDR3 DNA sequence: TGTGCTAGTGGTCGTGACAGGGGCAATCAGCCCCAGCATTTT. It specifies CASGRDRGNQPQHF.

This chain links TRBV15 with TRBJ2-1; D may be TRBD2 (7 bases). V lost 0 bases to trimming and J lost 7 bases, with 13 bases between them. Germline-derived CDR1 and CDR2 are LNHNV and YYDKDF (reference sequence). This CDR3 is 15 amino acids long. The CDR3 DNA follows: TGTGCCACCAGCAGAGATGCGGGGGCCTGGAATGAGCAGTTCTTC. Translating gives CATSRDAGAWNEQFF.

V is TRBV19 and J is TRBJ1-5, with D possibly matching TRBD1 (5 bases). CDR1 LNHDA and CDR2 SQIVND come from the germline V gene (reference sequence). Trimming removed 2 bases from V and 1 base from J, with 9 bases in between. CDR3 size: 15 residues. Here the CDR3 DNA reads TGTGCCAGTAGTATAAACTCAGGGAGCAATCAGCCCCAGCATTTT. Translated: CASSINSGSNQPQHF.

The chain couples TRBV27 to TRBJ2-7; D is perhaps TRBD2 (5 bases). The CDR3 runs 16 residues. CDR1 is MNHEY, CDR2 SMNVEV, per germline (reference sequence). Between the trimmed V and J ends, which lost 5 bases and 2 bases, there was a span of 19 bases. The CDR3 reads CASSPFSSREPYEQYF. CDR3 DNA: TGTGCCAGCAGTCCCTTCTCAAGCCGGGAACCCTACGAGCAGTACTTC.

The J gene is TRBJ1-2, the V gene TRBV28; D is undetermined. Germline loops: CDR1 MDHEN, CDR2 SYDVKM. The ends were cut back, 3 bases at V and 3 bases at J, with 8 bases in the middle. This CDR3 has 13 amino acids. The CDR3 DNA is TGTGCCAGCAGTTTCGAGGATCACTATGGCTACACCTTC. Its translation: CASSFEDHYGYTF.

The chain joins TRBV6-5 to TRBJ1-6; no reliable D call. Per germline, CDR1 MNHEY and CDR2 SVGAGI. This CDR3 has 16 residues. With 4 bases removed from V and 6 bases from J, the gap between germline ends came to 16 bases. This CDR3 is CASSFVPTDFNSPLHF. The CDR3 DNA follows: TGTGCCAGCAGTTTCGTCCCAACAGATTTTAATTCACCCCTCCACTTT.

The rearrangement links TRBV29-1 to TRBJ2-7; 8 bases map to TRBD2. Trimming cost V 4 bases and J 12 bases; bases outside gene matches: 14. The CDR3 covers 13 residues. Germline CDR1 reads SQVTM; CDR2 reads ANQGSEA. The CDR3 bases are TGCAGCGTTGGAGGGGTTGAAGCGGGAGTCAGGTACTTC. Translated: CSVGGVEAGVRYF.

The chain couples TRBV24-1 to TRBJ2-3; 7 bases are shared with TRBD1. Germline CDR1 and CDR2: KGHDR and SFDVKD. With 8 bases clipped from V and 2 bases from J, the junction kept 3 bases outside the gene matches. This CDR3 has 13 residues. CDR3 loop: CATKGQFTDTQYF. The CDR3 DNA reads as TGTGCCACCAAGGGACAGTTCACAGATACGCAGTATTTT.

This clone is judged medium-sized. The chain carries TRBV24-1 and TRBJ2-3; perhaps TRBD1 as D (5 bases). CDR1 and CDR2 (germline): KGHDR, SFDVKD. V lost 1 base and J lost 8, with 18 bases in between. This CDR3 spans 16 amino acids. CDR3 region: CATSDLGDLGYPTQYF. The CDR3 region has the DNA TGTGCCACCAGTGATTTAGGGGATCTAGGCTACCCTACGCAGTATTTT.

This CDR3 is CASSLRGGPAYSNQPQHF. As DNA, the CDR3 is TGTGCCAGCAGCTTGCGCGGGGGGCCTGCCTATAGCAATCAGCCCCAGCATTTT. The chain employs TRBV5-5 and TRBJ1-5, with D possibly being TRBD1 (6 bases). Germline values: CDR1 SGHKS, CDR2 YYEKEE (reference sequence). CDR3 size: 18 residues. V was trimmed by 1 base and J by 0 bases, leaving 17 bases between them. The entire variable domain, with the rest obtained from reference TRBV5-5 and TRBJ1-5, is as follows: DAGVTQSPTHLIKTRGQQVTLRCSPISGHKSVSWYQQVLGQGPQFIFQYYEKEERGRGNFPDRFSARQFPNYSSELNVNALLLGDSALYLCASSLRGGPAYSNQPQHFGDGTRLSIL.

With respect to this clone: Other DNA sequences from this sample encode an identical CDR3 as well. CDR3 nucleotide sequence: TGTGCCAGCAGCTTGGGACAGGGGAATTCACCCCTCCACTTT. It is translated as CASSLGQGNSPLHF. The chain links TRBV5-4 to TRBJ1-6; 8 bases line up with TRBD1. V dropped 0 bases and J dropped 7; count of bases not matched to a gene: 0. CDR3 length equals 14 residues. CDR1 SGHNT and CDR2 YYREEE come from the germline V gene (reference sequence).

V gene TRBV9 combines with J gene TRBJ2-2, with 9 bases fitting TRBD1. The CDR3 sequence is 15 residues long. Per germline, CDR1 SGDLS and CDR2 YYNGEE. V dropped 0 bases and J dropped 6; count of bases not matched to a gene: 3. The CDR3 DNA follows: TGTGCCAGCAGCGTAGCACAGGGGGCCCCCGGGGAGCTGTTTTTT. Protein: CASSVAQGAPGELFF.

The chain carries TRBV5-1 and TRBJ2-5; 8 bases align to TRBD1. Germline assignment: CDR1 SGHRS and CDR2 YFSETQ. CDR3 length equals 14 residues. V gave up 4 bases and J gave up 2 bases; unmatched junction bases: 4. The CDR3 protein is CASSTGTGQETQYF. The CDR3 DNA sequence: TGCGCCAGCAGCACCGGGACAGGACAAGAGACCCAGTACTTC.